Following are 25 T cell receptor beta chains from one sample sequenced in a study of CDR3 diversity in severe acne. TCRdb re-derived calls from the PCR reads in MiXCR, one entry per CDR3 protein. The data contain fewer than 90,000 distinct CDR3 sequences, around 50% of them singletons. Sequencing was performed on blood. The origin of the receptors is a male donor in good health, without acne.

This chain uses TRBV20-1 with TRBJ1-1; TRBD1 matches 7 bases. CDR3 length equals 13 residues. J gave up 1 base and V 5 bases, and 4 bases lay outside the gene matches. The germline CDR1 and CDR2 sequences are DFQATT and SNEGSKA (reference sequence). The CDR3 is CSAVGTANTEAFF. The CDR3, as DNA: TGCAGTGCTGTCGGGACAGCGAACACTGAAGCTTTCTTT.

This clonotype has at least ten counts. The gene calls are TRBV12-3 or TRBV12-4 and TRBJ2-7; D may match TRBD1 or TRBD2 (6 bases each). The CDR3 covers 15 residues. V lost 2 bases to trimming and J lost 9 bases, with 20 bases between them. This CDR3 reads CASSLQSGARGLQYF. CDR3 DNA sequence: TGTGCCAGCAGTTTACAGTCGGGGGCCAGAGGGCTGCAGTACTTC.

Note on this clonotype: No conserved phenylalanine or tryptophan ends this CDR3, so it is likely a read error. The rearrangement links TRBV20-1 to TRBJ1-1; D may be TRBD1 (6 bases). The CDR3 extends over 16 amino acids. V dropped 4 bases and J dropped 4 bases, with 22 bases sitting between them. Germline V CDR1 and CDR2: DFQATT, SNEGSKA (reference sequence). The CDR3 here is CSAMVGGGASGTEAFL. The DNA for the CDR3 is TGCAGTGCTATGGTCGGTGGGGGGGCTTCGGGCACTGAAGCTTTCCTT.

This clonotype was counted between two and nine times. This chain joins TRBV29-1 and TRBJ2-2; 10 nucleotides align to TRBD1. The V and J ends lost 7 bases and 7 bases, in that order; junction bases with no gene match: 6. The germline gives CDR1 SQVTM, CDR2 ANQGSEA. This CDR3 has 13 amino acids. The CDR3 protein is CSARQGAGGELFF. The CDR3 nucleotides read TGCAGCGCCCGACAGGGGGCCGGCGGGGAGCTGTTTTTT.

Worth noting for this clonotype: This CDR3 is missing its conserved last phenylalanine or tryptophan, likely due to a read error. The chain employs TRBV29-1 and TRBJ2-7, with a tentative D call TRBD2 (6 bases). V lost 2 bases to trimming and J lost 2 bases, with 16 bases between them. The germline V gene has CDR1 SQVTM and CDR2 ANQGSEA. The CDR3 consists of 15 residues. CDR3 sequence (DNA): TGCAGCGTTGAACTGGGTCTGGGAGGTCCCTACGAGCAGTACCTC. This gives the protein CSVELGLGGPYEQYL.

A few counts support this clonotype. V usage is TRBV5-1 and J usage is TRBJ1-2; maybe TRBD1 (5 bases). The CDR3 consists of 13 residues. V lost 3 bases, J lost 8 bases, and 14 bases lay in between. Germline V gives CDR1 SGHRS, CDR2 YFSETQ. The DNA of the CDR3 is TGCGCCAGCAGCTCTGGGACTTCGGGGGGCTACACCTTC. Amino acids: CASSSGTSGGYTF.

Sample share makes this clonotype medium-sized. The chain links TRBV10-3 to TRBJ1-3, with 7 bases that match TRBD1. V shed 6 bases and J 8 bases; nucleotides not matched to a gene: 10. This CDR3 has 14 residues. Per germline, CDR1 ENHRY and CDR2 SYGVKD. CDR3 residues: CAIRPGLRGDTIYF. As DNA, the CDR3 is TGTGCCATCAGACCGGGCCTCAGGGGGGACACCATATATTTT.

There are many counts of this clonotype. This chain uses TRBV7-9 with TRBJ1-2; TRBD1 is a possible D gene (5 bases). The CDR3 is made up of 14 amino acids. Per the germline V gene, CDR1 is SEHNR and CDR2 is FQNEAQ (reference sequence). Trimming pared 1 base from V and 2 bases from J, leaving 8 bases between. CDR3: CASSLGQINYGYTF. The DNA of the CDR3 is TGTGCCAGCAGCTTAGGACAGATAAACTATGGCTACACCTTC.

Written as DNA, the CDR3 is TGCAGTGCTTCAGTCGGACTAGCGGGACACTCCTACGAGCAGTACTTC. Translating gives CSASVGLAGHSYEQYF. The rearrangement joins TRBV20-1 to TRBJ2-7; 12 nucleotides align to TRBD2. The junction had 8 bases not matched to a gene; V was cut back by 5 bases and J by 0 bases. The CDR3 contains 16 residues. The germline gives CDR1 DFQATT, CDR2 SNEGSKA (reference sequence).

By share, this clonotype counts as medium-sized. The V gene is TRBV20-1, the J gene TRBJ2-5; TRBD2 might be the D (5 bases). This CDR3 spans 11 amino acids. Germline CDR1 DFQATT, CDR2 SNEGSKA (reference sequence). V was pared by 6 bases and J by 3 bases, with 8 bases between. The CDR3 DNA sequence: TGCAGTGCCGGGGTGAAAGAGACCCAGTACTTC. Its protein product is CSAGVKETQYF.

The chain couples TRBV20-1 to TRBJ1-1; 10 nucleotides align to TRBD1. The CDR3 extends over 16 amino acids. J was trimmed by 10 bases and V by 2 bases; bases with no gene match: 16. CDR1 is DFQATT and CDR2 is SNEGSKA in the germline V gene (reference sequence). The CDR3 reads CSARPNPGTGEWVAFF. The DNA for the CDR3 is TGCAGTGCTAGACCCAACCCCGGGACAGGGGAGTGGGTAGCTTTCTTT.

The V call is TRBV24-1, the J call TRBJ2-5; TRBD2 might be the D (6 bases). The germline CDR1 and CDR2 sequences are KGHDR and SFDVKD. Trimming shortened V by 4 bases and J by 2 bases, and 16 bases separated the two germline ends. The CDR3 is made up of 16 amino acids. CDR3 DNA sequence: TGTGCCACCAGTGAGGCGGGACGTAGAAAGCAAGAGACCCAGTACTTC. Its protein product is CATSEAGRRKQETQYF.

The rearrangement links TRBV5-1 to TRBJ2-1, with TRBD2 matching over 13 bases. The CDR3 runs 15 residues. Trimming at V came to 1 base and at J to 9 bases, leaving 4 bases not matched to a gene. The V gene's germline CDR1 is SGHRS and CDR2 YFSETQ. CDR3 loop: CASSLTSGGAGEQFF. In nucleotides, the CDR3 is TGCGCCAGCAGCTTGACTAGCGGGGGGGCGGGTGAGCAGTTCTTC.

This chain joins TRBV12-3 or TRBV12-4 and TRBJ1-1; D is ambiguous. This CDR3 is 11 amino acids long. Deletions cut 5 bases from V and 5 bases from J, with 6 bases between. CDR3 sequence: CASSPRTEAFF. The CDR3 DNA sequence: TGTGCCAGCAGTCCCAGGACTGAAGCTTTCTTT.

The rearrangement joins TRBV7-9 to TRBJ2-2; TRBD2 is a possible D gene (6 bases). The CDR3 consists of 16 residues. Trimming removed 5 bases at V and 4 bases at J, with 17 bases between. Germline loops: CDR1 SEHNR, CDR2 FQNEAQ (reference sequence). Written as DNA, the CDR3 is TGTGCCAGCAGCCCGCAGGCGGGACTCTTCACCGGGGAGCTGTTTTTT. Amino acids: CASSPQAGLFTGELFF.

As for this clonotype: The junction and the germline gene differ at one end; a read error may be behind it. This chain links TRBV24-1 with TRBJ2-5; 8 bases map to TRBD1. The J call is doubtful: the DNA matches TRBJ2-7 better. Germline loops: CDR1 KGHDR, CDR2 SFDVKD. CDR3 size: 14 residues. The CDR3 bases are TGTGCTACCAGTGATTGGGACAGGTCATACGAGCAGTACTTC. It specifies CATSDWDRSYEQYF.

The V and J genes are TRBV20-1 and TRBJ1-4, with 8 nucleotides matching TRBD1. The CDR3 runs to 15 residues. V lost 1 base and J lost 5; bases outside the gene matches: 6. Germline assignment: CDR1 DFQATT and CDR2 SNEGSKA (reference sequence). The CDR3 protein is CSARGGQGGNEKLFF. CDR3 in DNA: TGCAGTGCTAGAGGCGGACAGGGTGGGAATGAAAAACTGTTTTTT.

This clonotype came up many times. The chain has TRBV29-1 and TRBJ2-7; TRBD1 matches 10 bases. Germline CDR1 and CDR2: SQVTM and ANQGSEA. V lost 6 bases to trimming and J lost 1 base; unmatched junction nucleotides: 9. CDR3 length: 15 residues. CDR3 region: CSVPIWDRGSYEQYF. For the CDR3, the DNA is TGCAGCGTCCCTATCTGGGACAGGGGTTCCTACGAGCAGTACTTC.

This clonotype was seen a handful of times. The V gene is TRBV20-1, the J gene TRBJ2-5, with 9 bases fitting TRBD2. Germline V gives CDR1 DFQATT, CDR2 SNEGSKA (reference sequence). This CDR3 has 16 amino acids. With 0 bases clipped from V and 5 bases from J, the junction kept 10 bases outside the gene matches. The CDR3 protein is CSARDPISGRQETQYF. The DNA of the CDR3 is TGCAGTGCTAGAGACCCCATTAGCGGGAGACAGGAGACCCAGTACTTC.

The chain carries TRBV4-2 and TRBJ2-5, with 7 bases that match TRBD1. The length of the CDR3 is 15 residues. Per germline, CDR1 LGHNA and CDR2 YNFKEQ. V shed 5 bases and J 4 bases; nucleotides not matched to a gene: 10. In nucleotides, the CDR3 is TGTGCCAGCAGCTTAGTTGCAGGGGGTGCAGAGACCCAGTACTTC. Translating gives CASSLVAGGAETQYF.

Here the CDR3 reads CASSLGQGALSGYTF. Here the CDR3 DNA reads TGTGCCAGCAGCTTAGGGCAGGGGGCTTTGAGTGGCTACACCTTC. The gene calls are TRBV7-4 and TRBJ1-2; TRBD1 aligns across 8 bases. The germline CDR1 and CDR2 sequences are SGHVT and SQSDAQ. Losses at the gene ends were 1 base for V and 7 bases for J; bases not matched to a gene: 8. CDR3 length equals 15 residues.

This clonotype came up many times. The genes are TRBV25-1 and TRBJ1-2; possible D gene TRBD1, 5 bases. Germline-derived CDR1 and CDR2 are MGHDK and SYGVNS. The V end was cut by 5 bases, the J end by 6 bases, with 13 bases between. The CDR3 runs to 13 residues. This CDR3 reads CASSTRAGNGYTF. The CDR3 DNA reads TGTGCCAGCAGTACCAGGGCAGGAAATGGCTACACCTTC.

The CDR3 here is CSARGGRRADTQYF. For the CDR3, the DNA is TGCAGTGCTAGGGGCGGGAGAAGGGCGGATACGCAGTATTTT. The rearrangement uses TRBV20-1 and TRBJ2-3; 7 bases align to TRBD2. With V trimmed by 3 bases and J by 6 bases, 9 bases remained unmatched. This CDR3 is built from 14 residues. Germline V gives CDR1 DFQATT, CDR2 SNEGSKA (reference sequence).

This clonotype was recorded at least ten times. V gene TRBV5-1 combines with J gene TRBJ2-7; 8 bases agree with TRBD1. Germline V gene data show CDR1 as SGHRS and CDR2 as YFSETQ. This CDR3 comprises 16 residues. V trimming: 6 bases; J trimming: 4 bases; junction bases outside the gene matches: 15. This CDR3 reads CASKLRTGTGNYEQYF. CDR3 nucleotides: TGCGCCAGCAAATTGCGCACCGGGACAGGAAATTACGAGCAGTACTTC.

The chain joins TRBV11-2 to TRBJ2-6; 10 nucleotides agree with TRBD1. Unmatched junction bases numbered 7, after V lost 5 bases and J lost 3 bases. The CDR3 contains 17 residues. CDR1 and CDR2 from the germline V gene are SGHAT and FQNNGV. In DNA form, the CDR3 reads TGTGCCAGCAGCCTAACCGGGACAGGGGTTGGGGCCAACGTCCTGACTTTC. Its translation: CASSLTGTGVGANVLTF.